Sequencing of this TCR beta chain was carried out in a study of blood T cell repertoires in COVID-19. Method: immunoSEQ multiplex PCR; TCRdb's copy keeps in-frame clones and lacks some. The repertoire holds roughly 38,000 clones, approximately 80% seen once, with around 1.6% in the top ten. V lost 3 bases and J lost 4, with 9 bases in between. The CDR3 sequence is 14 residues long. The V gene's germline CDR1 is MDHEN and CDR2 SYDVKM. The sample comprised peripheral blood. The sequence was obtained from a man aged 55 to 69 with COVID-19, enrolled during active disease. J is TRBJ2-2 and V is TRBV28; D not resolved. CDR3 in amino acids: CASSFVYSTGELFF. The DNA of the CDR3 is TGTGCCAGCAGTTTTGTCTACTCCACCGGGGAGCTGTTTTTT.